This TCR beta chain was identified during a study of response to subunit inactivated influenza vaccine. Findings and caveats of the study: The study's authors posited that every seasonal influenza vaccination enlists few new T cells.

As regards this clonotype: Its matching antigen is unknown.

This CDR3 region has 18 residues. The germline V and J ends were trimmed by 5 bases and 0 bases, with 17 bases remaining between them. CDR1 is MNHEY, CDR2 SVGAGI, per germline. TCRdb fed the RT-PCR reads into MiXCR, producing one record per CDR3 protein. The data hold approximately 700,000 distinct CDR3 sequences, with roughly 14% observed a single time. Sequences were derived from PBMCs from blood, sampled 12 days after vaccination. The chain has TRBV6-5 and TRBJ2-6; D unclear. This clonotype was sampled from a man aged 45-65 years who received an inactivated influenza vaccine. CDR3 nucleotide sequence: TGTGCCAGCAGTCACAACAGAGGTGGAAGCTCTGGGGCCAACGTCCTGACTTTC. The encoded protein is CASSHNRGGSSGANVLTF.